This T cell receptor beta chain stems from a study of shared clonotypes between healthy human individuals. J was trimmed by 6 bases and V by 1 base; bases with no gene match: 6. CDR1 PRHDT and CDR2 FYEKMQ come from the germline V gene (reference sequence). The CDR3 has 14 amino acids. Only CD45RO-negative cells positively selected for CCR7 counted as naive CD8 cells, so terminally differentiated effector memory CD45RA+ cells were excluded. Every one of the donors was a Caucasian adult that lived in Nashville, Tennessee. This clone was found once. The protocol was immunoSEQ multiplex PCR, while the TCRdb copy is restricted to in-frame clones and leaves out a portion. The table records 560,000 or so clones, approximately 96% of them present only once.

The origin of this receptor is a woman younger than 45 in good health. Sequencing used naive CD8+ T cells sorted from blood. This chain uses TRBV13 with TRBJ2-7, with 7 bases matching TRBD2. CDR3 sequence (DNA): TGTGCCAGCAGCTTAGTGGGGACTACAGGCGAGCAGTACTTC. Protein sequence: CASSLVGTTGEQYF.